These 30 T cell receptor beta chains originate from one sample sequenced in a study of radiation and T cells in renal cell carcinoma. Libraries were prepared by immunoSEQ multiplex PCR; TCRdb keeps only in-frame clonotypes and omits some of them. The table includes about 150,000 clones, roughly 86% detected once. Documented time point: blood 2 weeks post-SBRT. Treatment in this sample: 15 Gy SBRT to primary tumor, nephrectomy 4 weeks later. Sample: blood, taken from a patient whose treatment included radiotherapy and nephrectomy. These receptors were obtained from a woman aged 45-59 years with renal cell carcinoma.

The CDR3 sequence: CASSLAEGAYEQYF. The CDR3 DNA reads TGCGCCAGCAGCTTGGCTGAGGGGGCTTACGAGCAGTACTTC. The genes are TRBV5-1 and TRBJ2-7; 7 nucleotides line up with TRBD1. J gave up 4 bases and V 0 bases, and 4 bases lay outside the gene matches. Looked up from germline, CDR1 is SGHRS and CDR2 is YFSETQ. The CDR3 length is 14 residues.

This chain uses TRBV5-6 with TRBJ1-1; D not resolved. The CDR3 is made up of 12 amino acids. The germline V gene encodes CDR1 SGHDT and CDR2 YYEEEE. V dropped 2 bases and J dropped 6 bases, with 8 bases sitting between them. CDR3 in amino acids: CASSLPAPEAFF. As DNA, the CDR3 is TGTGCCAGCAGCTTACCCGCCCCTGAAGCTTTCTTT.

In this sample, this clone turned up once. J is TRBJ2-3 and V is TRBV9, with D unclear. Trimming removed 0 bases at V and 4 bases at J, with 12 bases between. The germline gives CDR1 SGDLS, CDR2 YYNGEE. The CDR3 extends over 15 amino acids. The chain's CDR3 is CASSVGLVGPDTQYF. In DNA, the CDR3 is TGTGCCAGCAGCGTAGGCCTAGTGGGCCCAGATACGCAGTATTTT.

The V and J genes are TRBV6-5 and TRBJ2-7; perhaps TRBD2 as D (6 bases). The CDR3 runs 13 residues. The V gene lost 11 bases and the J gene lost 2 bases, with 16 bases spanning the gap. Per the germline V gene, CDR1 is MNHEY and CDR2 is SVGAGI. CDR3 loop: CAARVGGTYEQYF. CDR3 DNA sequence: TGTGCCGCCCGGGTGGGGGGTACCTACGAGCAGTACTTC.

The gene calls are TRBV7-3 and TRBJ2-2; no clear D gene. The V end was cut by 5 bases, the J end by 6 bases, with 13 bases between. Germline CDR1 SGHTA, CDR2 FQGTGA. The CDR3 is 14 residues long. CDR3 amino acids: CASSPIGSAGELFF. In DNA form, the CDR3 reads TGTGCCAGCAGCCCCATCGGGTCGGCCGGGGAGCTGTTTTTT.

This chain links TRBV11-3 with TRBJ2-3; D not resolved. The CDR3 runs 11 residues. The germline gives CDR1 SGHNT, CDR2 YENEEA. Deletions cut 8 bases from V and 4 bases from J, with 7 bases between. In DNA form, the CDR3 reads TGTGCCAGCTCTATTCCAGATACGCAGTATTTT. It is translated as CASSIPDTQYF.

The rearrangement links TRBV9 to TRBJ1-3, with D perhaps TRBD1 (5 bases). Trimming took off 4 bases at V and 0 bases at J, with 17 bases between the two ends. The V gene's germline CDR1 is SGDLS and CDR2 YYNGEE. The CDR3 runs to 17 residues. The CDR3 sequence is CASSPRGSSYSGNTIYF. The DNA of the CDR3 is TGTGCCAGCAGCCCCCGGGGCAGCTCCTACTCTGGAAACACCATATATTTT.

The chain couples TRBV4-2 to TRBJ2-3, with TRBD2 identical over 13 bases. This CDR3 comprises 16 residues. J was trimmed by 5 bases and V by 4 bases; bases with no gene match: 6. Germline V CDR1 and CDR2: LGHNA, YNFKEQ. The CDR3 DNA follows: TGTGCCAGCAGCCTGACCCGGACTAGCGGGGGAGATACGCAGTATTTT. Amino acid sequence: CASSLTRTSGGDTQYF.

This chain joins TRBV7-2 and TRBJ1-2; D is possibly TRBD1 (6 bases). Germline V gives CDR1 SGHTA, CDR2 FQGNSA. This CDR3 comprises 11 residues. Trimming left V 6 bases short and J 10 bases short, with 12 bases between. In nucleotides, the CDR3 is TGTGCCAGCAGTCGACAGGCGGACTACACCTTC. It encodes CASSRQADYTF.

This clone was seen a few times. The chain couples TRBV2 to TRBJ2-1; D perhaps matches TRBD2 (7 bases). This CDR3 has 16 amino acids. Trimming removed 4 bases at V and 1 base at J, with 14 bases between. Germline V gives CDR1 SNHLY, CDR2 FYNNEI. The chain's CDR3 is CASSGGGGLSYNEQFF. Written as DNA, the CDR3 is TGTGCCAGCAGTGGTGGGGGGGGCCTGTCCTACAATGAGCAGTTCTTC.

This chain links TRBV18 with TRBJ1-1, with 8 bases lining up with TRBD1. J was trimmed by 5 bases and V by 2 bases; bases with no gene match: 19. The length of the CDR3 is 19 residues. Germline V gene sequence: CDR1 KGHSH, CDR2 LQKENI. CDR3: CASSPSTGAFNPQRTEAFF. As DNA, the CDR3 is TGTGCCAGCTCACCATCGACAGGGGCATTCAATCCTCAACGAACTGAAGCTTTCTTT.

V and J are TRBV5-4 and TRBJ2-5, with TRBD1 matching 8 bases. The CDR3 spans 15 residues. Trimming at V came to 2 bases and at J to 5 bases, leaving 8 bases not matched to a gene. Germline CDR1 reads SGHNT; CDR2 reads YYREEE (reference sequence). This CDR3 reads CASSLRSGGGETQYF. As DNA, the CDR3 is TGTGCCAGCAGCTTACGCTCAGGGGGCGGGGAGACCCAGTACTTC.

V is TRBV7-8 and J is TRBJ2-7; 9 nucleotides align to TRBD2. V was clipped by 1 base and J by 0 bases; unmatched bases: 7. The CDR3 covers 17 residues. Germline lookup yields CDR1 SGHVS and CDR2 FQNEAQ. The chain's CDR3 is CASSLVAGTSSSYEQYF. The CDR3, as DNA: TGTGCCAGCAGCTTAGTTGCGGGGACTAGCAGCTCCTACGAGCAGTACTTC.

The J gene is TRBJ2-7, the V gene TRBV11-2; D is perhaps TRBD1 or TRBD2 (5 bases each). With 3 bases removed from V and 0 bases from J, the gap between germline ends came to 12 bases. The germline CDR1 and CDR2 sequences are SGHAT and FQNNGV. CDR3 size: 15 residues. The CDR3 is CASSLGTRSSYEQYF. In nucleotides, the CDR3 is TGTGCCAGCAGCTTGGGGACCCGAAGCTCCTACGAGCAGTACTTC. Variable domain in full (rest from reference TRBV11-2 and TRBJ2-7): EAGVAQSPRYKIIEKRQSVAFWCNPISGHATLYWYQQILGQGPKLLIQFQNNGVVDDSQLPKDRFSAERLKGVDSTLKIQPAKLEDSAVYLCASSLGTRSSYEQYFGPGTRLTVT.

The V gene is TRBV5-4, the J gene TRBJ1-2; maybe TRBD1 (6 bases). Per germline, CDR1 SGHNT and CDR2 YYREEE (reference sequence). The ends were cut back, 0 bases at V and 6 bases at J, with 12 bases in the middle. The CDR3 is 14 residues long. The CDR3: CASSLEQGRDGYTF. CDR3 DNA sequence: TGTGCCAGCAGCTTGGAGCAGGGGAGGGATGGCTACACCTTC.

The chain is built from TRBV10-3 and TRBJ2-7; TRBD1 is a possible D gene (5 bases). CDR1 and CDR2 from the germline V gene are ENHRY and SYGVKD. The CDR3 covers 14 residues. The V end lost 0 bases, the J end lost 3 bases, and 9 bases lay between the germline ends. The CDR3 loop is CAISESGRGYEQYF. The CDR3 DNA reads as TGTGCCATCAGTGAGTCGGGAAGGGGCTACGAGCAGTACTTC.

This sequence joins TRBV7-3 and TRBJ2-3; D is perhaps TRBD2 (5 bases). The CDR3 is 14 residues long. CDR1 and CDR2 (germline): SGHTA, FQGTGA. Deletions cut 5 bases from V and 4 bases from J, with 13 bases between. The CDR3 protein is CASSDSVLPDTQYF. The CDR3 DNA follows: TGTGCCAGCAGCGATAGCGTACTCCCAGATACGCAGTATTTT.

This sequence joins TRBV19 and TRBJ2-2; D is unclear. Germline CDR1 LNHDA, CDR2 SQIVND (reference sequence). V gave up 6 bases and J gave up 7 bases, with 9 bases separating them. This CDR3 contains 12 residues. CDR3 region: CASRTLGGELFF. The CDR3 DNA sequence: TGTGCCAGTAGAACTCTCGGCGGGGAGCTGTTTTTT.

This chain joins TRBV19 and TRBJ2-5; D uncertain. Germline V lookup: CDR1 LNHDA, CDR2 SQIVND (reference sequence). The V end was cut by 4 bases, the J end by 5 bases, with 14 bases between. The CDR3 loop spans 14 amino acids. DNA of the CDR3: TGTGCCAGTAGTAGAAACCTGGGTCGGGAGACCCAGTACTTC. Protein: CASSRNLGRETQYF. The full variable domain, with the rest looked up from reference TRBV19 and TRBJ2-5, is DGGITQSPKYLFRKEGQNVTLSCEQNLNHDAMYWYRQDPGQGLRLIYYSQIVNDFQKGDIAEGYSVSREKKESFPLTVTSAQKNPTAFYLCASSRNLGRETQYFGPGTRLLVL.

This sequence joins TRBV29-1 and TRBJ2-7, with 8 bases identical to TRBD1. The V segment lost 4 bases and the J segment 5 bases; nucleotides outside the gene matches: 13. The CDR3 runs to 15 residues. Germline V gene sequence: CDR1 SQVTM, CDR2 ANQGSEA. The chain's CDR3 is CSVVATGGLVDEQYF. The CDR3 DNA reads TGCAGCGTTGTGGCCACAGGGGGTCTCGTCGACGAGCAGTACTTC.

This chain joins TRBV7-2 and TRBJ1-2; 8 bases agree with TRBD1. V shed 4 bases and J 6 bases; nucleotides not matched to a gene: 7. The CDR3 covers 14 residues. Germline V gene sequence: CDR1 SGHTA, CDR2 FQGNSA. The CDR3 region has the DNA TGTGCCAGCAGCTCCCCGGACAGGGCCCATGGCTACACCTTC. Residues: CASSSPDRAHGYTF.

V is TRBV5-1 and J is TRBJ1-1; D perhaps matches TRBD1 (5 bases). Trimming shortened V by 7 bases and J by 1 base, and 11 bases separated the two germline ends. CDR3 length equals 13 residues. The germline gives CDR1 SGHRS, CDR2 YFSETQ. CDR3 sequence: CASRRDPNTEAFF. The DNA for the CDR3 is TGCGCCAGCCGACGGGACCCGAACACTGAAGCTTTCTTT.

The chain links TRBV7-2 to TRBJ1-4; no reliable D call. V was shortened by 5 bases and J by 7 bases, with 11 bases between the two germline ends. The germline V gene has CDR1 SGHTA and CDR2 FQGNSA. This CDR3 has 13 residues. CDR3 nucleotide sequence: TGTGCCAGCAGCCCCCGGACTTCTGAAAAACTGTTTTTT. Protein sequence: CASSPRTSEKLFF.

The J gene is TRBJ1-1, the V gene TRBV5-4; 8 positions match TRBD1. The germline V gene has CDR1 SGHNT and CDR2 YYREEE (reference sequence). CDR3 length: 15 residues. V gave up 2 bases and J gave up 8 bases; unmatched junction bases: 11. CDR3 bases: TGTGCCAGCAGCTTTGATGCAGGGGGCACTGCGGAAGCTTTCTTT. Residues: CASSFDAGGTAEAFF.

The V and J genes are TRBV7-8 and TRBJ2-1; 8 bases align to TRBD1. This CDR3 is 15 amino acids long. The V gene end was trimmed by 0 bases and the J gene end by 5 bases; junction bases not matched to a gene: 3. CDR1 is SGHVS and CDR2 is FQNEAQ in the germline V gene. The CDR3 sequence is CASSLAGTGHNEQFF. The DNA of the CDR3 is TGTGCCAGCAGCTTAGCTGGGACAGGACACAATGAGCAGTTCTTC.

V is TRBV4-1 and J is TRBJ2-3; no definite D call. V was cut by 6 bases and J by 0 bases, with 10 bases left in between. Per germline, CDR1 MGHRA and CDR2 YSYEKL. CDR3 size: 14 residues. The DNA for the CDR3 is TGCGCCAGCAGTTTCGTCATAAGCACAGATACGCAGTATTTT. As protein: CASSFVISTDTQYF.

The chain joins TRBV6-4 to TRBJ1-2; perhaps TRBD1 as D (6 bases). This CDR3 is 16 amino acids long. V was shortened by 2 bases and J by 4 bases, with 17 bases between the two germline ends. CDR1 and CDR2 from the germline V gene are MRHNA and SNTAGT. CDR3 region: CASSDTPGQMLYGYTF. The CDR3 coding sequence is TGTGCCAGCAGTGACACACCTGGACAGATGCTCTATGGCTACACCTTC.

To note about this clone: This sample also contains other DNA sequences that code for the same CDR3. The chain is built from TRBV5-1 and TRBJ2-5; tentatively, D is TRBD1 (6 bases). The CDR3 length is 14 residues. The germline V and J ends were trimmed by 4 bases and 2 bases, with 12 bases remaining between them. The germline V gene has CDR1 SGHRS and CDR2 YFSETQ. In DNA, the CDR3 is TGCGCCAGCAGCCCCGGGACACAACAAGAGACCCAGTACTTC. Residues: CASSPGTQQETQYF.

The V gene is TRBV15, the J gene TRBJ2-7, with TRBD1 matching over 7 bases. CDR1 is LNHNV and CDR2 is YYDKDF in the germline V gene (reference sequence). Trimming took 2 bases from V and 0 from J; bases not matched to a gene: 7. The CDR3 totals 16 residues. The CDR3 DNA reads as TGTGCCACCAGCAGACCCGGACAGGCAAACTCCTACGAGCAGTACTTC. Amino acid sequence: CATSRPGQANSYEQYF.

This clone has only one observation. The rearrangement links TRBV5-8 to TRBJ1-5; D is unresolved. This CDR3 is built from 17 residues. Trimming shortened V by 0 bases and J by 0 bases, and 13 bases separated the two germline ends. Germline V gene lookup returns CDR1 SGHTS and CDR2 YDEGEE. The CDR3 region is CASSLEGLGYSNQPQHF. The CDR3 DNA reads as TGTGCCAGCAGCTTGGAGGGTTTGGGATATAGCAATCAGCCCCAGCATTTT. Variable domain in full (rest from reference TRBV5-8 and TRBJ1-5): EAGVTQSPTHLIKTRGQQATLRCSPISGHTSVYWYQQALGLGLQFLLWYDEGEERNRGNFPPRFSGRQFPNYSSELNVNALELEDSALYLCASSLEGLGYSNQPQHFGDGTRLSIL.